One sample yielded the 8 T cell receptor beta chains listed below, sequenced in a study of brain T cells in children with intractable seizures. The method was immunoSEQ multiplex PCR; TCRdb's version includes in-frame clones alone and lacks a portion of them. The sample includes 95,000 to 120,000 clones, roughly 92% of them seen just once. The source material was peripheral blood, sampled at surgery. These TCRs come from a boy under two years old with hemimegalencephaly and intractable seizures.

This chain connects TRBV4-2 to TRBJ2-7, with TRBD1 matching over 10 bases. CDR1 LGHNA and CDR2 YNFKEQ come from the germline V gene. The CDR3 spans 15 residues. V gave up 6 bases and J gave up 1 base; unmatched junction bases: 6. CDR3 in amino acids: CASSSTGQGSYEQYF. DNA for the CDR3: TGTGCCAGCAGTTCAACGGGACAGGGGTCCTACGAGCAGTACTTC.

This sequence joins TRBV12-3 or TRBV12-4 and TRBJ1-1; D gene ambiguous. This CDR3 has 12 amino acids. V lost 4 bases and J 0 bases, leaving 3 bases between the germline ends. CDR3 coding DNA: TGTGCCAGCAGTTATTTGAACACTGAAGCTTTCTTT. It codes for CASSYLNTEAFF.

The CDR3 DNA reads TGTGCCAGCAGATTAGACCCTTTTAACACTGAAGCTTTCTTT. Protein: CASRLDPFNTEAFF. The chain joins TRBV6-6 to TRBJ1-1, with D unclear. The CDR3 is made up of 14 amino acids. The germline gives CDR1 MNHNY, CDR2 SVGAGI (reference sequence). Trimming removed 6 bases from V and 2 bases from J, with 13 bases in between.

This chain connects TRBV5-4 to TRBJ1-6; a weak D match, TRBD1 (6 bases). V lost 0 bases, J lost 9 bases, and 10 bases lay in between. Per germline, CDR1 SGHNT and CDR2 YYREEE (reference sequence). This CDR3 has 14 amino acids. This CDR3 is CASSLGQGSSPLHF. DNA of the CDR3: TGTGCCAGCAGCTTGGGCCAGGGGAGTTCACCCCTCCACTTT.

This chain uses TRBV27 with TRBJ1-6; 7 bases agree with TRBD1. The CDR3 spans 15 residues. Losses at the gene ends were 3 bases for V and 10 bases for J; bases not matched to a gene: 9. Germline assignment: CDR1 MNHEY and CDR2 SMNVEV (reference sequence). The CDR3 sequence is CASSFGDRDTSPLHF. The CDR3 region has the DNA TGTGCCAGCAGTTTCGGGGACAGAGACACCTCACCCCTCCACTTT.

This chain joins TRBV9 and TRBJ2-5; tentative D call: TRBD2 (5 bases). This CDR3 region has 14 residues. Looked up from germline, CDR1 is SGDLS and CDR2 is YYNGEE. V lost 1 base to trimming and J lost 1 base, with 8 bases between them. The CDR3 DNA sequence: TGTGCCAGCAGCGTATCGGGGAGCCAAGAGACCCAGTACTTC. It encodes CASSVSGSQETQYF.

This chain connects TRBV19 to TRBJ2-7, with 7 bases aligning to TRBD2. The CDR3 length is 17 residues. CDR1 LNHDA and CDR2 SQIVND come from the germline V gene (reference sequence). Trimming at V came to 1 base and at J to 2 bases, leaving 11 bases not matched to a gene. CDR3 coding DNA: TGTGCCAGTAGTATAGTTGCGGGAGATCCCGCCACCTACGAGCAGTACTTC. Its protein is CASSIVAGDPATYEQYF.

The chain carries TRBV5-6 and TRBJ1-5; a possible D gene is TRBD1 (6 bases). Deletions cut 2 bases from V and 4 bases from J, with 10 bases between. Germline values: CDR1 SGHDT, CDR2 YYEEEE. The CDR3 runs to 14 residues. CDR3 sequence reads: CASSFGDINQPQHF. CDR3 bases: TGTGCCAGCAGCTTCGGGGACATAAATCAGCCCCAGCATTTT.